These 6 T cell receptor beta chains were all obtained from the same sample, sequenced in a study of beta chain features in type 1 diabetes. The entirety of the isolated RNA underwent reverse transcription, so expressed TCRB transcripts were sequenced. Only in-frame clones appear in the TCRdb table, and some are missing; sequencing was by immunoSEQ multiplex PCR. The sample shows roughly 150,000 clones, roughly 9.1% of them seen only once. The specimen sequenced was central memory CD4+ T cells from blood. The receptors come from a young woman in good health.

This clone was found many times. The chain joins TRBV6-6 to TRBJ2-7; TRBD1 matches 8 bases. With V trimmed by 5 bases and J by 5 bases, 11 bases remained unmatched. Germline loops: CDR1 MNHNY, CDR2 SVGAGI (reference sequence). This CDR3 is 15 amino acids long. The CDR3 sequence: CASSLRQGQADEQYF. For the CDR3, the DNA is TGTGCCAGCAGTCTACGACAGGGACAGGCGGACGAGCAGTACTTC.

This clone was seen a few times. This chain connects TRBV13 to TRBJ2-3; TRBD2 agrees at 7 bases. The CDR3 consists of 16 residues. Germline trimming cut 5 bases from V and 4 bases from J; bases unmatched to any gene: 12. The V gene's germline CDR1 is PRHDT and CDR2 FYEKMQ (reference sequence). Written as DNA, the CDR3 is TGTGCCAGCAGCCCCCGAAAGGGCGGGGGTGCAGATACGCAGTATTTT. This gives the protein CASSPRKGGGADTQYF.

The chain uses TRBV9 and TRBJ2-2, with TRBD1 as a possible D gene (6 bases). The CDR3 spans 14 residues. V lost 0 bases to trimming and J lost 6 bases, with 9 bases between them. Germline V lookup: CDR1 SGDLS, CDR2 YYNGEE. CDR3: CASSVVGAPGELFF. CDR3 nucleotide sequence: TGTGCCAGCAGCGTAGTGGGGGCCCCCGGGGAGCTGTTTTTT.

This clone has a handful of counts. The V gene is TRBV29-1, the J gene TRBJ1-3; unclear D gene. Looked up from germline, CDR1 is SQVTM and CDR2 is ANQGSEA. V lost 4 bases and J lost 4, with 8 bases in between. The CDR3 contains 12 residues. The CDR3 DNA reads TGCAGCGTTGGGACTCCCGGAAACACCATATATTTT. It encodes CSVGTPGNTIYF.

V and J are TRBV5-1 and TRBJ2-1, with 8 bases matching TRBD2. From germline, CDR1 is SGHRS and CDR2 YFSETQ. The CDR3 length is 14 residues. Trimming took 4 bases from V and 9 from J; bases not matched to a gene: 9. CDR3 sequence reads: CASSLREGRIEQFF. For the CDR3, the DNA is TGCGCCAGCAGCCTACGGGAGGGCCGAATTGAGCAGTTCTTC.

The chain couples TRBV7-2 to TRBJ1-5; D is undetermined. This CDR3 comprises 15 residues. Germline V CDR1 and CDR2: SGHTA, FQGNSA. Between the trimmed V and J ends, which lost 1 base and 5 bases, there was a span of 12 bases. DNA for the CDR3: TGTGCCAGCAGCTTAGAGACCCGCGGGGATCAGCCCCAGCATTTT. Protein product: CASSLETRGDQPQHF.